One and the same sample provided the 18 T cell receptor beta chains below, sequenced in a study of cytomegalovirus exposure and HLA in healthy donors. The PCR employed 60 Vbeta primers together with 13 Jbeta primers. Method: immunoSEQ multiplex PCR; TCRdb's copy keeps in-frame clones and lacks some. The repertoire holds approximately 160,000 clones, with approximately 80% as singletons. Sequenced input: PBMCs. Receptor source: a woman aged 45 to 65 in good health and CMV-seropositive.

The rearrangement joins TRBV5-6 to TRBJ2-7; TRBD2 agrees at 7 bases. CDR3 size: 14 residues. Unmatched junction bases numbered 3, after V lost 2 bases and J lost 1 base. The germline CDR1 and CDR2 sequences are SGHDT and YYEEEE. CDR3 residues: CASSLTSASYEQYF. The CDR3 DNA reads as TGTGCCAGCAGCTTAACTAGCGCGTCCTACGAGCAGTACTTC.

This chain joins TRBV18 and TRBJ2-3, with 7 positions matching TRBD2. The germline V gene encodes CDR1 KGHSH and CDR2 LQKENI. The CDR3 covers 14 residues. The ends lost 6 bases at V and 3 bases at J; junction bases unmatched: 6. The CDR3 region has the DNA TGTGCCAGCTCTCCGACTAGCTTGACAGATACGCAGTATTTT. It translates to CASSPTSLTDTQYF.

The genes are TRBV4-3 and TRBJ1-2; D unclear. The V and J ends lost 0 bases and 0 bases respectively, with 11 bases between them. The germline V gene has CDR1 LGHNA and CDR2 YSLEER. The CDR3 covers 16 residues. In DNA form, the CDR3 reads TGCGCCAGCAGCCAAGAAGCCACGGTCTCTAACTATGGCTACACCTTC. It yields the protein CASSQEATVSNYGYTF.

This clone occurred a few times. The V and J genes are TRBV2 and TRBJ2-5; TRBD2 matches 12 bases. This CDR3 has 19 amino acids. CDR1 is SNHLY, CDR2 FYNNEI, per germline. After removal of 7 bases from V and 5 bases from J, the junction contained 20 bases not matched to a gene. CDR3: CASTRGLAGGPSSRETQYF. For the CDR3, the DNA is TGTGCCAGCACCAGGGGGCTAGCGGGAGGGCCAAGCTCGCGGGAGACCCAGTACTTC.

This chain connects TRBV4-1 to TRBJ2-7; 7 positions agree with TRBD1. The CDR3 extends over 15 amino acids. Germline V gene sequence: CDR1 MGHRA, CDR2 YSYEKL. J gave up 5 bases and V 6 bases, and 13 bases lay outside the gene matches. For the CDR3, the DNA is TGCGCCAGCAGGTGCCGACAGGGCTCGAGTCACGAGCAGTACTTC. Translated: CASRCRQGSSHEQYF.

The chain recombines TRBV6-5 with TRBJ2-5; 9 positions match TRBD1. The CDR3 has 13 residues. J was trimmed by 5 bases and V by 6 bases; bases with no gene match: 4. Germline CDR1 MNHEY, CDR2 SVGAGI. This CDR3 reads CASRAQGAETQYF. The CDR3, as DNA: TGTGCCAGCAGAGCACAGGGGGCTGAGACCCAGTACTTC.

The CDR3 DNA sequence: TGTGCCAGCAGTCTGTTCTCGAGTAGCACAGATACGCAGTATTTT. Its protein product is CASSLFSSSTDTQYF. The genes are TRBV6-4 and TRBJ2-3; D is ambiguous. CDR1 and CDR2 from the germline V gene are MRHNA and SNTAGT. Trimming left V 5 bases short and J 0 bases short, with 12 bases between. The CDR3 runs 15 residues.

The chain links TRBV4-2 to TRBJ2-6; 8 bases agree with TRBD1. Germline trimming cut 0 bases from V and 0 bases from J; bases unmatched to any gene: 10. The CDR3 contains 20 residues. The V gene's germline CDR1 is LGHNA and CDR2 YNFKEQ. CDR3 DNA sequence: TGTGCCAGCAGCCAAGATAGAGGGGGACAGGCGAACTCTGGGGCCAACGTCCTGACTTTC. Translated: CASSQDRGGQANSGANVLTF.

The chain couples TRBV5-1 to TRBJ1-2; 10 bases align to TRBD1. This CDR3 contains 14 residues. Trimming removed 4 bases from V and 7 bases from J; junction bases left unmatched: 7. Germline loops: CDR1 SGHRS, CDR2 YFSETQ. This chain's CDR3 is CASSPTGGATGYTF. As DNA, the CDR3 is TGCGCCAGCAGCCCGACAGGGGGCGCAACTGGCTACACCTTC.

The gene calls are TRBV5-4 and TRBJ2-7; 7 nucleotides match TRBD1. The closer fit of TRBJ2-5 to the DNA end suggests the J call may be wrong. There are 14 residues in the CDR3. Germline V gives CDR1 SGHNT, CDR2 YYREEE (reference sequence). The CDR3 DNA reads as TGTGCCAGCAGCTTAACAGGGGTCGAAGAGACCCAGTACTTC. Amino acid sequence: CASSLTGVEETQYF.

The chain joins TRBV11-2 to TRBJ2-1; 13 bases fit TRBD2. The V and J ends lost 5 bases and 5 bases, in that order; junction bases with no gene match: 3. The CDR3 loop spans 15 amino acids. Per the germline V gene, CDR1 is SGHAT and CDR2 is FQNNGV. The CDR3 reads CASSRGLAGDNEQFF. The CDR3 nucleotides are TGTGCCAGCAGCCGTGGACTAGCGGGGGACAATGAGCAGTTCTTC.

The rearrangement joins TRBV11-1 to TRBJ1-2; 7 bases match TRBD1. The CDR3 consists of 14 residues. Germline trimming cut 5 bases from V and 0 bases from J; bases unmatched to any gene: 3. CDR1 and CDR2 from the germline V gene are SGHAT and FQDESV (reference sequence). The CDR3 loop is CASSIDRANYGYTF. The CDR3 coding sequence is TGTGCCAGCAGCATCGACAGGGCTAACTATGGCTACACCTTC.

The chain joins TRBV7-2 to TRBJ1-4, with 7 bases that match TRBD1. Germline values: CDR1 SGHTA, CDR2 FQGNSA. V was pared by 5 bases and J by 5 bases, with 5 bases of the junction left unmatched. The CDR3 extends over 14 amino acids. CDR3 DNA sequence: TGTGCCAGCAGCCCGGGACAGTTAAATGAAAAACTGTTTTTT. Its translation: CASSPGQLNEKLFF.

This clone came up once. V usage is TRBV11-2 and J usage is TRBJ2-1; 13 nucleotides agree with TRBD2. Germline assignment: CDR1 SGHAT and CDR2 FQNNGV. This CDR3 is 17 amino acids long. Unmatched junction bases numbered 4, after V lost 1 base and J lost 4 bases. The CDR3 bases are TGTGCCAGCAGCTTAGGGAGGGGACTAGCGGGATACAATGAGCAGTTCTTC. It codes for CASSLGRGLAGYNEQFF.

V and J are TRBV27 and TRBJ1-6; possible D gene TRBD1, 5 bases. Trimming took 6 bases from V and 2 from J, leaving 14 bases between them. The CDR3 runs to 16 residues. Looked up from germline, CDR1 is MNHEY and CDR2 is SMNVEV (reference sequence). The CDR3 here is CASRGGVVTYNSPLHF. CDR3 bases: TGTGCCAGCAGGGGGGGGGTAGTCACCTATAATTCACCCCTCCACTTT.

This rearrangement joins TRBV6-5 to TRBJ2-7; a weak D match, TRBD1 (6 bases). The CDR3 runs to 13 residues. V lost 6 bases, J lost 4 bases, and 13 bases lay in between. Looked up from germline, CDR1 is MNHEY and CDR2 is SVGAGI. DNA of the CDR3: TGTGCCAGCAGCGGACAGTTTGGGTACGAGCAGTACTTC. Amino acids: CASSGQFGYEQYF.

J is TRBJ1-3 and V is TRBV10-1; a possible D gene is TRBD1 (5 bases). This CDR3 comprises 19 residues. The germline gives CDR1 WNHNN, CDR2 SYGVQD (reference sequence). V lost 2 bases and J 6 bases, leaving 26 bases between the germline ends. CDR3 coding DNA: TGCGCCAGCAGTGAGATCAGGGCCGAGTGGCTTTTAACGGAAAACACCATATATTTT. Residues: CASSEIRAEWLLTENTIYF.

Here the CDR3 reads CASRQLAVPTEAFF. The CDR3 region has the DNA TGTGCCAGCAGACAGCTGGCAGTTCCCACTGAAGCTTTCTTT. V usage is TRBV5-5 and J usage is TRBJ1-1, with D unresolved. Germline lookup yields CDR1 SGHKS and CDR2 YYEKEE (reference sequence). The CDR3 loop spans 14 amino acids. Between the trimmed V and J ends, which lost 5 bases and 4 bases, there was a span of 15 bases.